This is a list of T cell receptor beta chains from one sample in a study of beta chain features in type 1 diabetes. Generated by immunoSEQ multiplex PCR, the TCRdb table keeps only in-frame clones and is missing some. The sample lists 120,000 or so clones, about 17% occurring once. The sequencing input was central memory CD4+ T cells from blood. The receptors stem from a man younger than 40 with type 1 diabetes. CDR3s include the opening cysteine and the closing phenylalanine or tryptophan. D genes are given only for firm matches. For some rows the clone size is stated as once, few or many, or as a class when expanded; others skip it.

CDR3: CASSGTGQGRETQYF
DNA: TGTGCCAGCAGCGGAACGGGACAGGGTAGGGAGACCCAGTACTTC
D: TRBD1
size: NA
V: TRBV9
J: TRBJ2-5

CDR3: CASSLGWGGYNEQFF
DNA: TGTGCCAGCAGCCTGGGGTGGGGAGGTTACAATGAGCAGTTCTTC
D: NA
size: NA
V: TRBV7-2
J: TRBJ2-1

CDR3: CASSLTSASSYNEQFF
DNA: TGCGCCAGCAGCCTAACTAGCGCCAGCTCCTACAATGAGCAGTTCTTC
D: TRBD2
size: few
V: TRBV4-3
J: TRBJ2-1

CDR3: CASSSAEGMPQHF
DNA: TGTGCCAGCAGCTCCGCCGAAGGTATGCCCCAGCATTTT
D: NA
size: NA
V: TRBV7-2
J: TRBJ1-5

CDR3: CASASSGGAEDTQYF
DNA: TGCGCCAGCGCTTCTAGCGGGGGGGCCGAGGATACGCAGTATTTT
D: TRBD2
size: NA
V: TRBV5-1
J: TRBJ2-3

CDR3: CASSLFREEGYTF
DNA: TGTGCCAGCAGCTTATTTAGAGAGGAAGGCTACACCTTC
D: NA
size: NA
V: TRBV7-3
J: TRBJ1-2

CDR3: CASSFSRETQYF
DNA: TGTGCCAGCAGCTTCTCTCGCGAGACCCAGTACTTC
D: NA
size: NA
V: TRBV5-4
J: TRBJ2-5

CDR3: CASSIAQGKKQYF
DNA: TGTGCCAGTAGTATTGCGCAGGGGAAGAAGCAGTACTTC
D: NA
size: few
V: TRBV19
J: TRBJ2-7

CDR3: CASTQTPIGYTF
DNA: TGTGCCAGCACCCAGACCCCAATAGGCTACACCTTC
D: NA
size: few
V: TRBV2
J: TRBJ1-2

CDR3: CASSLGFATYEQYF
DNA: TGTGCCAGCAGCTTAGGGTTTGCCACCTACGAGCAGTACTTC
D: NA
size: few
V: TRBV7-2
J: TRBJ2-7

CDR3: CASSAIAGGPTSYEQYF
DNA: TGTGCCAGCAGCGCGATAGCGGGGGGCCCAACCTCCTACGAGCAGTACTTC
D: TRBD2
size: few
V: TRBV7-8
J: TRBJ2-7

CDR3: CASSQDWARYEQYF
DNA: TGTGCCAGCAGCCAAGATTGGGCGAGGTACGAGCAGTACTTC
D: NA
size: NA
V: TRBV14
J: TRBJ2-7

CDR3: CSVEGRRANTEAFF
DNA: TGCAGCGTTGAAGGACGCAGGGCGAACACTGAAGCTTTCTTT
D: NA
size: few
V: TRBV29-1
J: TRBJ1-1

CDR3: CASSQDRLGNTIYF
DNA: TGTGCCAGCAGCCAGGACAGACTGGGAAACACCATATATTTT
D: NA
size: NA
V: TRBV6-5
J: TRBJ1-3

CDR3: CASNSGALPDTQYF
DNA: TGTGCCAGCAATTCCGGGGCCCTCCCAGATACGCAGTATTTT
D: NA
size: few
V: TRBV9
J: TRBJ2-3

CDR3: CASSPTALGRYGYTF
DNA: TGTGCCAGCAGCCCGACAGCCCTTGGGCGCTATGGCTACACCTTC
D: NA
size: many
V: TRBV7-2
J: TRBJ1-2

CDR3: CSGAGGGVSRETQYF
DNA: TGCAGCGGTGCTGGGGGCGGAGTGTCTAGGGAGACCCAGTACTTC
D: NA
size: NA
V: TRBV29-1
J: TRBJ2-5

CDR3: CASSLKGGELFF
DNA: TGTGCCAGCAGTTTAAAGGGCGGGGAGCTGTTTTTT
D: NA
size: few
V: TRBV28
J: TRBJ2-2

CDR3: CASSQDLTATAGGIQYF
DNA: TGCGCCAGCAGCCAAGATTTAACAGCAACAGCCGGCGGCATTCAGTACTTC
D: NA
size: NA
V: TRBV4-3
J: TRBJ2-4

CDR3: CASSLGRSYGYTF
DNA: TGTGCCAGCAGCTTAGGGCGAAGCTATGGCTACACCTTC
D: NA
size: NA
V: TRBV7-2
J: TRBJ1-2

CDR3: CASSLALGDYEQYF
DNA: TGCGCCAGCAGCTTGGCCCTCGGAGACTACGAGCAGTACTTC
D: NA
size: few
V: TRBV5-1
J: TRBJ2-7

CDR3: CASSLMRGGPSYEQYF
DNA: TGTGCCAGCAGCTTAATGCGGGGGGGTCCCTCCTACGAGCAGTACTTC
D: TRBD2
size: NA
V: TRBV7-2
J: TRBJ2-7

CDR3: CASSLVQASTDTQYF
DNA: TGTGCCAGCAGCTTGGTTCAGGCTAGCACAGATACGCAGTATTTT
D: NA
size: many
V: TRBV5-4
J: TRBJ2-3

CDR3: CASSAGRNTEAFF
DNA: TGTGCCAGCAGTGCGGGGAGGAACACTGAAGCTTTCTTT
D: NA
size: few
V: TRBV25-1
J: TRBJ1-1

CDR3: CASSQGDRGSDTQYF
DNA: TGCGCCAGCAGCCAAGGCGACAGGGGATCAGATACGCAGTATTTT
D: TRBD1
size: many
V: TRBV4-3
J: TRBJ2-3

CDR3: CASILLAGGQETQYF
DNA: TGTGCCAGCATCCTACTAGCGGGGGGCCAAGAGACCCAGTACTTC
D: TRBD2
size: NA
V: TRBV7-2
J: TRBJ2-5

CDR3: CASSTGPMHYEQYF
DNA: TGTGCCAGCAGCACGGGACCGATGCACTACGAGCAGTACTTC
D: NA
size: many
V: TRBV7-9
J: TRBJ2-7

CDR3: CASSPQLSKNTEAFF
DNA: TGTGCCAGCTCACCGCAACTGTCAAAAAACACTGAAGCTTTCTTT
D: NA
size: NA
V: TRBV18
J: TRBJ1-1

CDR3: CAISEYTGGENEQFF
DNA: TGTGCCATCAGTGAGTACACAGGGGGGGAAAATGAGCAGTTCTTC
D: NA
size: few
V: TRBV10-3
J: TRBJ2-1

CDR3: CASSVHYEQYF
DNA: TGTGCCAGCAGCGTCCACTACGAGCAGTACTTC
D: NA
size: few
V: TRBV11-2
J: TRBJ2-7

CDR3: CASSGGVYETQYF
DNA: TGTGCCAGCAGTGGGGGGGTCTACGAGACCCAGTACTTC
D: NA
size: NA
V: TRBV6-1
J: TRBJ2-5

CDR3: CASSPTEENYGYTF
DNA: TGTGCCAGCTCACCTACGGAGGAGAACTATGGCTACACCTTC
D: NA
size: few
V: TRBV18
J: TRBJ1-2

CDR3: CAWSLSFRGDYEQYF
DNA: TGTGCCTGGAGCCTTTCCTTCCGGGGCGATTACGAGCAGTACTTC
D: NA
size: few
V: TRBV30
J: TRBJ2-7

CDR3: CSVAELTGTESPEQYF
DNA: TGCAGCGTCGCAGAACTCACCGGGACAGAATCGCCCGAGCAGTACTTC
D: TRBD1
size: NA
V: TRBV29-1
J: TRBJ2-7

CDR3: CASSQFSTNYGYTF
DNA: TGTGCCAGCAGCCAATTTAGTACCAACTATGGCTACACCTTC
D: NA
size: few
V: TRBV4-2
J: TRBJ1-2

CDR3: CASSYTDVDRAYEQYF
DNA: TGTGCCAGCAGCTATACAGACGTCGACAGAGCCTACGAGCAGTACTTC
D: NA
size: few
V: TRBV7-9
J: TRBJ2-7

CDR3: CSSGSGTGTDTQYF
DNA: TGCAGCTCCGGTTCGGGGACGGGGACAGATACGCAGTATTTT
D: NA
size: many
V: TRBV29-1
J: TRBJ2-3

CDR3: CASSEFLAGDNEQFF
DNA: TGTGCCAGCAGTGAATTTCTAGCGGGCGACAATGAGCAGTTCTTC
D: TRBD2
size: medium-sized
V: TRBV2
J: TRBJ2-1

CDR3: CAINSDRGNYEQYF
DNA: TGTGCCATCAACTCGGACAGGGGTAACTACGAGCAGTACTTC
D: TRBD1
size: NA
V: TRBV10-3
J: TRBJ2-7

CDR3: CASRTGVNTEAFF
DNA: TGCGCCAGCAGAACAGGGGTGAACACTGAAGCTTTCTTT
D: TRBD1
size: NA
V: TRBV10-2
J: TRBJ1-1

CDR3: CASSFSQSSDTQYF
DNA: TGTGCCAGCAGTTTTTCACAGTCGTCAGATACGCAGTATTTT
D: NA
size: NA
V: TRBV28
J: TRBJ2-3

CDR3: CASSESRSNQPQHF
DNA: TGTGCCAGCAGTGAATCTCGTAGCAATCAGCCCCAGCATTTT
D: NA
size: few
V: TRBV25-1
J: TRBJ1-5

CDR3: CASSLGDRISGETQYF
DNA: TGCGCCAGCAGCTTGGGAGATAGGATCTCCGGGGAGACCCAGTACTTC
D: NA
size: few
V: TRBV5-1
J: TRBJ2-5